This T cell receptor beta chain derives from a study of T cell changes during pregnancy in multiple sclerosis. Profiled with immunoSEQ multiplex PCR; TCRdb holds only in-frame clones, not every one. The table includes about 64,000 clones, roughly 93% detected once. V was pared by 0 bases and J by 2 bases, with 8 bases between. The V gene's germline CDR1 is SGDLS and CDR2 YYNGEE. This CDR3 contains 14 residues. V usage is TRBV9 and J usage is TRBJ1-2; D call uncertain. The material was peripheral blood, obtained in the second trimester of pregnancy. This clonotype was obtained from a female donor with multiple sclerosis, enrolled in a pregnancy study. The CDR3 nucleotides read TGTGCCAGCAGCGTAGCCGAGGAGAACTATGGCTACACCTTC. This encodes CASSVAEENYGYTF. Complete variable domain (other parts from reference TRBV9 and TRBJ1-2): DSGVTQTPKHLITATGQRVTLRCSPRSGDLSVYWYQQSLDQGLQFLIQYYNGEERAKGNILERFSAQQFPDLHSELNLSSLELGDSALYFCASSVAEENYGYTFGSGTRLTVV.